The 27 T cell receptor beta chains below come from one sample, sequenced in a study of tumor and adjacent non-tumor tissue in lung cancer. A modified ARM-PCR protocol with three rounds of nested PCR amplified TCRbeta. TCRdb redid the calling of the multiplex PCR reads with MiXCR, one entry per CDR3 protein. Among 91,000 or so distinct CDR3 sequences, roughly 70% were seen once, and the ten largest hold around 17%. No cell sorting was done before RNA was extracted from the tissue. The sequenced material came from lung tumor tissue. The receptors originated from a man aged 55-75 years with non-small cell lung cancer.

This clonotype showed up just once. The V and J genes are TRBV11-1 and TRBJ1-2; tentatively, D is TRBD1 (5 bases). Germline CDR1 reads SGHAT; CDR2 reads FQDESV (reference sequence). The CDR3 runs 16 residues. V lost 9 bases and J 3 bases, leaving 23 bases between the germline ends. The CDR3, as DNA: TGTGCCAGTAGTTATAGACCGACAGTGGACGACTATGGCTACACCTTC. It codes for CASSYRPTVDDYGYTF.

As to this clonotype: This may arise from a read error, as a much more abundant clone is one base away. The rearrangement links TRBV5-1 to TRBJ2-5, with TRBD1 identical over 7 bases. The CDR3 is made up of 13 amino acids. Germline V gene sequence: CDR1 SGHRS, CDR2 YFSETQ. Trimming took 5 bases from V and 3 from J; bases not matched to a gene: 4. The CDR3 DNA reads TGCGCCAGCAGATTAGGGGGCGAAGAGACCCAGTACTTC. Translation: CASRLGGEETQYF. Drawing the rest from reference TRBV5-1 and TRBJ2-5, the complete variable domain is KAGVTQTPRYLIKTRGQQVTLSCSPISGHRSVSWYQQTPGQGLQFLFEYFSETQRNKGNFPGRFSGRQFSNSRSEMNVSTLELGDSALYLCASRLGGEETQYFGPGTRLLVL.

Regarding this clonotype: With a much larger clone just one base away, this may be a read error. The CDR3 region is CASSPREGSPSNQPQHF. Here the CDR3 DNA reads TGTGCCAGCAGTCCAAGAGAGGGTTCCCCCAGCAATCAGCCCCAGCATTTT. This rearrangement joins TRBV28 to TRBJ1-5; no firm D call. The CDR3 has 17 amino acids. The germline gives CDR1 MDHEN, CDR2 SYDVKM. V dropped 5 bases and J dropped 1 base, with 18 bases sitting between them. Drawing the rest from reference TRBV28 and TRBJ1-5, the complete variable domain is DVKVTQSSRYLVKRTGEKVFLECVQDMDHENMFWYRQDPGLGLRLIYFSYDVKMKEKGDIPEGYSVSREKKERFSLILESASTNQTSMYLCASSPREGSPSNQPQHFGDGTRLSIL.

This clonotype has a count of ten or more. The J gene is TRBJ1-2, the V gene TRBV11-2, with no clear D. CDR3 length: 12 amino acids. From germline, CDR1 is SGHAT and CDR2 FQNNGV. V lost 1 base and J lost 9, with 9 bases in between. The CDR3 loop is CASSLVEGSYTF. CDR3 in DNA: TGTGCCAGCAGCTTAGTGGAGGGTAGCTACACCTTC.

As for this clonotype: Since a much larger clone is just one base distant, this may be a read error. V usage is TRBV20-1 and J usage is TRBJ1-4; D not certain. Germline CDR1 and CDR2: DFQATT and SNEGSKA (reference sequence). The CDR3 is 15 residues long. The CDR3 region is CRAPQSWGANEKLFF. As DNA, the CDR3 is TGCAGAGCGCCTCAGTCCTGGGGAGCTAATGAAAAACTGTTTTTT.

The rearrangement uses TRBV7-9 and TRBJ2-1, with TRBD2 matching 8 bases. Per germline, CDR1 SEHNR and CDR2 FQNEAQ (reference sequence). The CDR3 consists of 13 residues. Losses at the gene ends were 4 bases for V and 6 bases for J; bases not matched to a gene: 2. The CDR3 reads CASSSGGGNEQFF. The CDR3 nucleotides read TGTGCCAGCAGCTCCGGGGGGGGCAATGAGCAGTTCTTC. The full variable domain, in which reference TRBV7-9 and TRBJ2-1 provide the parts outside the CDR3, is DTGVSQNPRHKITKRGQNVTFRCDPISEHNRLYWYRQTLGQGPEFLTYFQNEAQLEKSRLLSDRFSAERPKGSFSTLEIQRTEQGDSAMYLCASSSGGGNEQFFGPGTRLTVL.

Details on this clonotype: One junction end disagrees with the germline gene, perhaps due to a read error. The gene calls are TRBV11-3 and TRBJ2-1; D gene ambiguous. This CDR3 contains 13 residues. The germline V gene has CDR1 SGHNT and CDR2 YENEEA. The CDR3 sequence is CAGSVRMRNEQFF. CDR3 DNA: TGTGCCGGCAGCGTACGAATGAGGAATGAGCAGTTCTTC.

V and J are TRBV6-6 and TRBJ1-1; D remains ambiguous. The CDR3 is 15 residues long. CDR1 is MNHNY and CDR2 is SVGAGI in the germline V gene (reference sequence). The V end was cut by 0 bases, the J end by 4 bases, with 12 bases between. The CDR3 spells CASSYSIGSATEAFF. The CDR3 nucleotides are TGTGCCAGCAGTTACTCGATTGGGAGTGCCACTGAAGCTTTCTTT.

Comment on this clonotype: Mismatch with germline at one junction end may stem from a read error. The chain employs TRBV11-2 and TRBJ2-1; D perhaps matches TRBD2 (5 bases). The CDR3 is made up of 16 amino acids. Germline-derived CDR1 and CDR2 are SGHAT and FQNNGV. CDR3 in amino acids: CTSGLERRSSYNEQFF. The CDR3 bases are TGTACCAGCGGCTTAGAGCGGAGGAGCTCCTACAATGAGCAGTTCTTC. Full variable domain (outside the CDR3, taken from reference TRBV11-2 and TRBJ2-1): EAGVAQSPRYKIIEKRQSVAFWCNPISGHATLYWYQQILGQGPKLLIQFQNNGVVDDSQLPKDRFSAERLKGVDSTLKIQPAKLEDSAVYLCTSGLERRSSYNEQFFGPGTRLTVL.

The rearrangement links TRBV20-1 to TRBJ2-7, with TRBD1 identical over 8 bases. V gave up 8 bases and J gave up 3 bases; unmatched junction bases: 3. The CDR3 totals 11 residues. Germline V CDR1 and CDR2: DFQATT, SNEGSKA (reference sequence). CDR3 DNA sequence: TGCAGTACTGACAGGGGCTACGAGCAGTACTTC. Translation: CSTDRGYEQYF.

This clonotype appeared many times. The V call is TRBV6-1, the J call TRBJ2-3; D perhaps matches TRBD2 (6 bases). Germline V gene data show CDR1 as MNHNS and CDR2 as SASEGT. Trimming stripped 6 bases from V and 2 bases from J, with 6 bases between. The CDR3 length is 12 residues. Written as DNA, the CDR3 is TGTGCCAGCAGGGACTACACAGATACGCAGTATTTT. Translation: CASRDYTDTQYF.

Comment on this clonotype: At one of its ends the junction is not consistent with the germline gene, which may arise from a read error. The rearrangement uses TRBV10-2 and TRBJ2-7; 11 bases fit TRBD1. The CDR3 length is 16 residues. The germline V gene has CDR1 WSHSY and CDR2 SAAADI. CDR3 sequence: CASNDWGTGGGYERYF. CDR3 sequence (DNA): TGCGCCAGTAATGATTGGGGGACAGGGGGAGGCTACGAGCGGTACTTC.

As to this clonotype: A much more abundant neighbour one base away suggests this may be a read error. The chain recombines TRBV20-1 with TRBJ1-1, with 7 bases matching TRBD1. V shed 7 bases and J 6 bases; nucleotides not matched to a gene: 8. This CDR3 spans 12 amino acids. The V gene's germline CDR1 is DFQATT and CDR2 SNEGSKA (reference sequence). The CDR3 region has the DNA TGCAGTGTGTCGACAGGGCTCGCTGAAGCTTTCTTT. This translates into CSVSTGLAEAFF.

This clonotype has ten or more counts. The CDR3, as DNA: TGTGCCAATAGCTTAGACGGGACAAGCTCCTACGAGCAGTACTTC. As protein: CANSLDGTSSYEQYF. The V call is TRBV11-3, the J call TRBJ2-7, with D perhaps TRBD1 (6 bases). The V end lost 10 bases, the J end lost 0 bases, and 19 bases lay between the germline ends. The germline V gene encodes CDR1 SGHNT and CDR2 YENEEA. The CDR3 sequence is 15 residues long.

This clonotype occurred many times. The J gene is TRBJ1-2, the V gene TRBV29-1; D is unclear. Trimming stripped 4 bases from V and 5 bases from J, with 11 bases between. The germline V gene has CDR1 SQVTM and CDR2 ANQGSEA. This CDR3 has 12 residues. The CDR3 loop is CSVGVRGYGYTF. CDR3 bases: TGCAGCGTTGGGGTTCGGGGATATGGCTACACCTTC.

V gene TRBV14 combines with J gene TRBJ2-3, with a tentative D call TRBD1 (6 bases). The length of the CDR3 is 13 residues. Germline-derived CDR1 and CDR2 are SGHDN and FVKESK. V was cut by 6 bases and J by 6 bases, with 13 bases left in between. The CDR3 nucleotides read TGTGCCAGCAGGGCTCAGGGGTTGGATACGCAGTATTTT. Its translation is CASRAQGLDTQYF. Full variable domain (missing parts from reference TRBV14 and TRBJ2-3): EAGVTQFPSHSVIEKGQTVTLRCDPISGHDNLYWYRRVMGKEIKFLLHFVKESKQDESGMPNNRFLAERTGGTYSTLKVQPAELEDSGVYFCASRAQGLDTQYFGPGTRLTVL.

Remarks on this clonotype: This is likely a read error, given that the CDR3 carries no conserved phenylalanine or tryptophan at its end. No DNA is shown, since the ends of the CDR3 on it are uncertain; the CDR3 is the one TCRdb lists. This sequence joins TRBV28 and TRBJ2-5; TRBD2, the D gene given by the table, was not confirmed from the DNA. Germline CDR1 is MDHEN and CDR2 is SYDVKM. Including both end residues, the CDR3 is 17 amino acids long. CDR3 in amino acids: CASSFGEVAGGQETKYL.

Concerning this clonotype: This sequence may be a read error, since a much larger clone differs from it by one base. The chain couples TRBV6-1 to TRBJ1-2; TRBD1 is a possible D gene (5 bases). Germline V gene sequence: CDR1 MNHNS, CDR2 SASEGT. This CDR3 is built from 14 residues. CDR3 DNA sequence: TGTGCCAACAGTGAAGCGCTTCAAAGGGGTGGCTACACCTTC. Translating it yields CANSEALQRGGYTF.

Worth noting for this clonotype: This may come from a read error, since a much larger clone is one base off. The CDR3: CSARTGGTGSTIYF. DNA of the CDR3: TGCAGTGCTAGGACAGGGGGGACTGGAAGCACCATATATTTT. V and J are TRBV20-1 and TRBJ1-3, with 9 bases matching TRBD1. The CDR3 totals 14 residues. The germline V gene has CDR1 DFQATT and CDR2 SNEGSKA (reference sequence).

Remarks on this clonotype: One end of the junction does not line up with germline, which may come from a read error. This chain uses TRBV6-5 with TRBJ1-6; D not certain. The germline V gene has CDR1 MNHEY and CDR2 SVGAGI. This CDR3 contains 16 residues. CDR3 coding DNA: TGTGCCAGCAGTTACTCGAGACGTACATCCTATTCACCCCCCAACTTT. Residues: CASSYSRRTSYSPPNF.

In regard to this clonotype: Sequence at one end of the junction differs from germline and may be a read error. This rearrangement joins TRBV28 to TRBJ1-5; TRBD1 might be the D (6 bases). CDR3 size: 16 residues. Germline lookup yields CDR1 MDHEN and CDR2 SYDVKM. This chain's CDR3 is CDSSLFRGNSHQPQHF. The CDR3 coding sequence is TGTGACAGCAGTTTATTCAGGGGTAATAGCCATCAGCCCCAGCATTTT.

Points on this clonotype: The junction departs from the called germline gene at one end, perhaps through a read error. The gene calls are TRBV11-3 and TRBJ2-1, with D possibly being TRBD2 (6 bases). CDR3 length: 12 residues. CDR1 and CDR2 from the germline V gene are SGHNT and YENEEA. CDR3: CAISIPSDKQFF. Written as DNA, the CDR3 is TGTGCCATCAGCATACCTAGCGATAAGCAGTTCTTC.

In regard to this clonotype: This could be a read error, since a much larger clone is one nucleotide away. This rearrangement joins TRBV2 to TRBJ1-2; D unclear. CDR1 and CDR2 (germline): SNHLY, FYNNEI. The CDR3 contains 17 residues. The CDR3 nucleotides are TGTGCCAGCATTCCGGACGGCCGGTTGGGAGCTAACTATGGCTGCACCTTC. Protein product: CASIPDGRLGANYGCTF.

The chain employs TRBV6-2 or TRBV6-3 and TRBJ2-7; D is possibly TRBD2 (6 bases). Trimming took 0 bases from V and 8 from J, leaving 20 bases between them. This CDR3 comprises 16 residues. Germline V gives CDR1 MNHEY, CDR2 SVGEGT. CDR3 region: CASSYSEGRTGYQQYF. CDR3 DNA sequence: TGTGCCAGCAGTTACTCGGAGGGACGTACGGGATACCAGCAGTACTTC.

With respect to this clonotype: One end of the junction fails to match germline, which may point to a read error. This chain connects TRBV7-9 to TRBJ1-1; D remains unclear. The germline gives CDR1 SEHNR, CDR2 FQNEAQ (reference sequence). The CDR3 covers 13 residues. The CDR3 spells CASSSQTNAEAFF. The DNA of the CDR3 is TGTGCCAGCAGCTCCCAGACGAACGCTGAAGCTTTCTTC. The whole variable domain, remainder taken from reference TRBV7-9 and TRBJ1-1, is DTGVSQNPRHKITKRGQNVTFRCDPISEHNRLYWYRQTLGQGPEFLTYFQNEAQLEKSRLLSDRFSAERPKGSFSTLEIQRTEQGDSAMYLCASSSQTNAEAFFGQGTRLTVV.

Regarding this clonotype: At one end the junction does not follow the germline gene, possibly because of a read error. V usage is TRBV5-6 and J usage is TRBJ2-3; the match to TRBD1 covers 7 bases. The CDR3 extends over 15 amino acids. CDR1 and CDR2 from the germline V gene are SGHDT and YYEEEE. CDR3: CSSSWRGGRADTQYF. CDR3 nucleotide sequence: TGTTCCAGCAGCTGGAGAGGGGGCCGTGCAGATACGCAATATTTT.

On this clonotype: Just one base apart from a much larger clone, this may be a read error. This chain uses TRBV10-2 with TRBJ2-1; D tentatively fits TRBD1 or TRBD2 (5 bases each). CDR1 is WSHSY, CDR2 SAAADI, per germline. This CDR3 region has 15 residues. The CDR3 coding sequence is TGCGCCAGCAGGTCCCCGGGACCCTCTTCTCATGAGCATTTCTTC. Translating it yields CASRSPGPSSHEHFF.